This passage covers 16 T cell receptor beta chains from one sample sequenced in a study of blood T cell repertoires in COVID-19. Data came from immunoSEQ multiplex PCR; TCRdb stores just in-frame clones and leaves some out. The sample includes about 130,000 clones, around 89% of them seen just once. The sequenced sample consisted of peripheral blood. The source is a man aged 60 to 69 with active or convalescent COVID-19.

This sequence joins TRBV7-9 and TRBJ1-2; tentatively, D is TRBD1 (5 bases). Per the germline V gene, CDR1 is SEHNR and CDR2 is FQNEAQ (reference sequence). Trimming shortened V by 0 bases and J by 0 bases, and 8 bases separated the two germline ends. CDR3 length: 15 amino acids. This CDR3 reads CASSLAGVPNYGYTF. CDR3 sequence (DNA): TGTGCCAGCAGCTTAGCAGGGGTCCCTAACTATGGCTACACCTTC.

CDR3 residues: CASSDRGHTEAFF. The CDR3, as DNA: TGTGCCAGCAGTGACAGGGGCCACACTGAAGCTTTCTTT. The rearrangement uses TRBV6-2 or TRBV6-3 and TRBJ1-1; 8 bases line up with TRBD1. The CDR3 has 13 amino acids. CDR1 is MNHEY, CDR2 SVGEGT, per germline. Unmatched junction bases numbered 2, after V lost 5 bases and J lost 3 bases.

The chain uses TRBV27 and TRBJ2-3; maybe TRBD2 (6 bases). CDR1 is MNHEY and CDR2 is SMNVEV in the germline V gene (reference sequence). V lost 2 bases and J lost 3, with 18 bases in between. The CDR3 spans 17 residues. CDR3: CASSLQRLTSLTDTQYF. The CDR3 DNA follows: TGTGCCAGCAGTTTACAGAGGTTGACTAGTCTTACAGATACGCAGTATTTT.

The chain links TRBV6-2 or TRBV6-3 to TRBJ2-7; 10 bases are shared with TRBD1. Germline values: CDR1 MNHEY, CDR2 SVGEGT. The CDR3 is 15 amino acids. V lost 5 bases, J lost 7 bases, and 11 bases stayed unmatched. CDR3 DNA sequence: TGTGCCAGCAGTGTCCTTCGGGACAGGGGTGTTGAGCAGTACTTC. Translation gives CASSVLRDRGVEQYF.

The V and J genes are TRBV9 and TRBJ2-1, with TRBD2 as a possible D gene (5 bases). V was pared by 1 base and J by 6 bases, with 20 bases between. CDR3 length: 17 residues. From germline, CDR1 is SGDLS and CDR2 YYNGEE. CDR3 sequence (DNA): TGTGCCAGCAGCGTATTGGCGGCGAGCGGTTCTACCAATGAGCAGTTCTTC. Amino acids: CASSVLAASGSTNEQFF.

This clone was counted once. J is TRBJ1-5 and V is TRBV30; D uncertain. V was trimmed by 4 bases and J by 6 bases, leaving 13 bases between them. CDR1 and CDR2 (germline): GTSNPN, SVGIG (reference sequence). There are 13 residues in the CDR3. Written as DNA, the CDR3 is TGTGCCTGGACGGCGGGGTGGGGTCAGCCCCAGCATTTT. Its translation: CAWTAGWGQPQHF.

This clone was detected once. CDR3 amino acids: CASSRTSFPEETQYF. In DNA form, the CDR3 reads TGCGCCAGCAGCAGGACTAGTTTTCCCGAAGAGACCCAGTACTTC. V usage is TRBV5-1 and J usage is TRBJ2-5; 7 nucleotides align to TRBD2. With 4 bases clipped from V and 3 bases from J, the junction kept 9 bases outside the gene matches. The CDR3 has 15 amino acids. Germline V gene sequence: CDR1 SGHRS, CDR2 YFSETQ.

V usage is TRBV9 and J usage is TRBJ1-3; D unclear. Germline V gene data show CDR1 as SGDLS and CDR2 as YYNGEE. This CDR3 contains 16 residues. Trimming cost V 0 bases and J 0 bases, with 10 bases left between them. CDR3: CASSVVAVASGNTIYF. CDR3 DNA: TGTGCCAGCAGCGTAGTGGCAGTAGCCTCTGGAAACACCATATATTTT.

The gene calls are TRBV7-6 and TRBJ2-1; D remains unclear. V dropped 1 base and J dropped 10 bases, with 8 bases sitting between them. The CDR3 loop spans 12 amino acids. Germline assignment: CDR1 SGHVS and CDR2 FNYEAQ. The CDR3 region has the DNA TGTGCCAGCAGCTTAGAAGCTAACGAGCAGTTCTTC. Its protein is CASSLEANEQFF.

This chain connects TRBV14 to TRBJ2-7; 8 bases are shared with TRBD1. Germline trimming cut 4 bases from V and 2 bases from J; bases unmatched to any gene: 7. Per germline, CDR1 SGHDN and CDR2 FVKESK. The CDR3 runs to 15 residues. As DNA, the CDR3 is TGTGCCAGCAGCCCTCCGGGACAGGCCACCTACGAGCAGTACTTC. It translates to CASSPPGQATYEQYF.

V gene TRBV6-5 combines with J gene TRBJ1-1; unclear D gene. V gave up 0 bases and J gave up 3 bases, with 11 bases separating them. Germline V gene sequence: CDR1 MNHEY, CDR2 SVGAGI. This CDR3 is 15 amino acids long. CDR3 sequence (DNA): TGTGCCAGCAGTTACTCGAATCGGGGATACACTGAAGCTTTCTTT. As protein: CASSYSNRGYTEAFF.

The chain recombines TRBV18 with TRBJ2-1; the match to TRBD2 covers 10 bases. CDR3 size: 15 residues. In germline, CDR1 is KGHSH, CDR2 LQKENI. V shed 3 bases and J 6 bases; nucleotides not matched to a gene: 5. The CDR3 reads CASSPGTSARNEQFF. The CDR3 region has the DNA TGTGCCAGCTCACCTGGGACTAGCGCCCGCAATGAGCAGTTCTTC.

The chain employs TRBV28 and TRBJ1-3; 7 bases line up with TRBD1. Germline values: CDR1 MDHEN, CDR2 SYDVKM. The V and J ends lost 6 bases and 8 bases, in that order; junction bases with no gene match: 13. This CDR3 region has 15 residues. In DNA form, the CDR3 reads TGTGCCAGCAGGGCGACCGGCGTAAGGGGGCACACCATATATTTT. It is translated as CASRATGVRGHTIYF.

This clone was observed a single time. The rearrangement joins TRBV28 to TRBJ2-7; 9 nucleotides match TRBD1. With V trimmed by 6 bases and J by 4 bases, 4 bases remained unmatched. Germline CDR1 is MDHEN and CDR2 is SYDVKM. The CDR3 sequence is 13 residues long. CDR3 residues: CASRTGGAYEQYF. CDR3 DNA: TGTGCCAGCAGAACAGGGGGCGCATACGAGCAGTACTTC.

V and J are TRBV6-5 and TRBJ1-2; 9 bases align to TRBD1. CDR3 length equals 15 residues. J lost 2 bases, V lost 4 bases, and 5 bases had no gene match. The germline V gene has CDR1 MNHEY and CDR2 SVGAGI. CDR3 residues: CASSSRQGGNYGYTF. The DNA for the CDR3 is TGTGCCAGCAGTTCACGACAGGGGGGGAACTATGGCTACACCTTC.

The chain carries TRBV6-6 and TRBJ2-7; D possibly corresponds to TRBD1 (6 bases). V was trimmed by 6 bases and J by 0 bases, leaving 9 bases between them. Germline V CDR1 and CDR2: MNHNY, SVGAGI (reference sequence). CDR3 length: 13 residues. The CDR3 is CASRQGFSYEQYF. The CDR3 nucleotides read TGTGCCAGCAGACAGGGCTTCTCCTACGAGCAGTACTTC.